Presented here are 8 T cell receptor beta chains from one specimen sequenced in a study of blood T cells in healthy people across ages. Together with a sample-barcoded 5' primer, a J-beta primer mix was included in a second PCR lasting about 6 to 11 cycles. TCRdb called the 5' RACE reads again in MiXCR, with one record for every CDR3 protein. The sample contains hundreds of thousands of distinct CDR3 sequences, approximately 55% of which appear only once. Sequenced material: blood. The receptors originated from a man aged 80 or over in good health.

The rearrangement joins TRBV20-1 to TRBJ2-4; TRBD2 agrees at 7 bases. The ends lost 3 bases at V and 12 bases at J; junction bases unmatched: 5. The germline V gene has CDR1 DFQATT and CDR2 SNEGSKA (reference sequence). The CDR3 totals 11 residues. The CDR3 DNA follows: TGCAGTGCTAGGCGGGAGTCCACTCAGTACTTC. This encodes CSARRESTQYF.

This chain uses TRBV5-1 with TRBJ2-7; TRBD2 agrees at 7 bases. The V gene end was trimmed by 0 bases and the J gene end by 3 bases; junction bases not matched to a gene: 6. The CDR3 spans 15 residues. Germline V gives CDR1 SGHRS, CDR2 YFSETQ. CDR3 sequence (DNA): TGCGCCAGCAGCTTGGGCGGGAGTGGTATCTACGAGCAGTACTTC. Translating it yields CASSLGGSGIYEQYF.

The chain links TRBV27 to TRBJ2-7, with 12 bases fitting TRBD2. The CDR3 is 13 amino acids. The V gene's germline CDR1 is MNHEY and CDR2 SMNVEV (reference sequence). V lost 6 bases to trimming and J lost 6 bases; unmatched junction nucleotides: 3. The CDR3 spells CASRRTSGIEQYF. The CDR3 DNA reads as TGTGCCAGCAGAAGGACTAGCGGGATCGAGCAGTACTTC.

V and J are TRBV4-1 and TRBJ2-5; 10 bases agree with TRBD2. CDR3 length: 16 amino acids. V trimming: 0 bases; J trimming: 5 bases; junction bases outside the gene matches: 6. CDR1 is MGHRA, CDR2 YSYEKL, per germline. DNA of the CDR3: TGCGCCAGCAGCCAAGATGAAGCGGGAGGGCCGGAGACCCAGTACTTC. It is translated as CASSQDEAGGPETQYF.

This chain connects TRBV7-2 to TRBJ2-7, with D possibly TRBD1 on 5 matching bases. The V end lost 2 bases, the J end lost 7 bases, and 15 bases lay between the germline ends. Germline V gives CDR1 SGHTA, CDR2 FQGNSA. The CDR3 extends over 14 amino acids. CDR3 nucleotides: TGTGCCAGCAGCTTATCCGGCAGGGATAAGGAGCAGTACTTC. Protein product: CASSLSGRDKEQYF.

The count of this clonotype is one. This could be a read error, since a much larger clone is one nucleotide away. The chain has TRBV9 and TRBJ2-5; the match to TRBD2 covers 7 bases. The J call is in doubt because the DNA end fits TRBJ2-1 better. Per the germline V gene, CDR1 is SGDLS and CDR2 is YYNGEE. This CDR3 region has 14 residues. CDR3 sequence reads: CASSGSGTQETQFF. DNA of the CDR3: TGTGCCAGCAGCGGGAGCGGGACCCAAGAGACCCAGTTCTTC.

Here the CDR3 DNA reads TGTGCCAGCAGCCAAGTCCATCCGGGGCTCCATGGGCAGACCCAGTACTTC. This encodes CASSQVHPGLHGQTQYF. The J gene is TRBJ2-7, the V gene TRBV3-1; D may match TRBD1 or TRBD2 (5 bases each). The DNA end is a closer match to TRBJ2-5, so the J assignment may be wrong. Germline CDR1 and CDR2: LGHDT and YNNKEL (reference sequence). This CDR3 is built from 17 residues.

This clonotype was counted once. The chain couples TRBV2 to TRBJ2-1; D gene uncertain. TRBJ2-7 explains the end of the DNA better; the J call may be wrong. From germline, CDR1 is SNHLY and CDR2 FYNNEI. This CDR3 region has 15 residues. Here the CDR3 DNA reads TGTGCCAGCAGTGAATGGCGGTCTACCGGCTACGAGCAGTACTTC. Translating gives CASSEWRSTGYEQYF.